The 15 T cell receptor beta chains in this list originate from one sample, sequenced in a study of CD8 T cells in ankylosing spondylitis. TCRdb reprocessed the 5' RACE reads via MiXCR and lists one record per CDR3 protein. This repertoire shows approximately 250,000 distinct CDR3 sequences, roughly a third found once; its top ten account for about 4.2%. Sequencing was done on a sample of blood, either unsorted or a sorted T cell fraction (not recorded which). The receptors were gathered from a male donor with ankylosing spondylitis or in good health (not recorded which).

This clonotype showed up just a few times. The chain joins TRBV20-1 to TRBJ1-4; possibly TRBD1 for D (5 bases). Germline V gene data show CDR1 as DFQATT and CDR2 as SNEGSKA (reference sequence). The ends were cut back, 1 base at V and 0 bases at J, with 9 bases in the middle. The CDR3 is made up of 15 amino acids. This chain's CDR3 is CSARVGGSTNEKLFF. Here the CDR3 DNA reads TGCAGTGCTAGAGTGGGGGGTTCAACTAATGAAAAACTGTTTTTT.

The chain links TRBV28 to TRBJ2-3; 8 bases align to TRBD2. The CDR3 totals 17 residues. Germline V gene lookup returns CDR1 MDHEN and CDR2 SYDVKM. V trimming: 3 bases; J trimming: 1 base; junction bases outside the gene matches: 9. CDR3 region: CASSFGTSGDRTDTQYF. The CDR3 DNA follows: TGTGCCAGCAGTTTCGGTACTAGCGGCGACCGCACAGATACGCAGTATTTT.

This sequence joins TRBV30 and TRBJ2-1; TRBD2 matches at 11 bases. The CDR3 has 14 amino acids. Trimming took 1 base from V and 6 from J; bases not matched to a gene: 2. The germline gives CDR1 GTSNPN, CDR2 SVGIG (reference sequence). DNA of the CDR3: TGTGCCTGGAGTGGACTAGCGGGGTTCAATGAGCAGTTCTTC. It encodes CAWSGLAGFNEQFF.

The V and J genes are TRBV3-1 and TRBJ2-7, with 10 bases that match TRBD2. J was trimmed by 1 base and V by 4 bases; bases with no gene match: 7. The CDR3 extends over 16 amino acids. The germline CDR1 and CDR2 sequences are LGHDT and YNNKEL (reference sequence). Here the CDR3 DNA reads TGTGCCAGCAGCCCGGTAGCGGGGGGACAATCCTACGAGCAGTACTTC. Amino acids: CASSPVAGGQSYEQYF.

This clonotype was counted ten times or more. Here the CDR3 reads CSALQGTHEQYF. As DNA, the CDR3 is TGCAGTGCTTTACAGGGGACTCACGAGCAGTACTTC. The chain carries TRBV20-1 and TRBJ2-7; D may be TRBD1 (7 bases). The CDR3 is made up of 12 amino acids. The germline CDR1 and CDR2 sequences are DFQATT and SNEGSKA (reference sequence). V was pared by 5 bases and J by 5 bases, with 13 bases between.

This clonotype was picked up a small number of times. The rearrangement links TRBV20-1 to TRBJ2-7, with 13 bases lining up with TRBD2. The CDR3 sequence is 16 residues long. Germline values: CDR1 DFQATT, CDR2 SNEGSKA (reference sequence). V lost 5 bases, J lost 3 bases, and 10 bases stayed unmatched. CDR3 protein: CSAPTMTSGGNYEQYF. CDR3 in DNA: TGCAGTGCTCCGACTATGACTAGCGGGGGGAACTACGAGCAGTACTTC.

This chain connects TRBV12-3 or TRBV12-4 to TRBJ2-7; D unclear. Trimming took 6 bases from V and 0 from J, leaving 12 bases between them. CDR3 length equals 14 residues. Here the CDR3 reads CASSPRSYSYEQYF. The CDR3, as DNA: TGTGCCAGCAGCCCCCGGAGTTACTCCTACGAGCAGTACTTC.

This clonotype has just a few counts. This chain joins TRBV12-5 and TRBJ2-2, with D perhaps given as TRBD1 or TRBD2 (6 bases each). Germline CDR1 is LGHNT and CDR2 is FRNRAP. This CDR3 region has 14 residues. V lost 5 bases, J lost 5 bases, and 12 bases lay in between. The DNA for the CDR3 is TGTGCTAGTGGTCCTGGGGGGCGAACCGGGGAGCTGTTTTTT. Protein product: CASGPGGRTGELFF.

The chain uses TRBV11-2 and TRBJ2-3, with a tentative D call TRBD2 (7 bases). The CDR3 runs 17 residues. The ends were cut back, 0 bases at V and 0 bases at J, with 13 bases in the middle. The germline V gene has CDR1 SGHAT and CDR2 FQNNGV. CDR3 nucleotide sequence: TGTGCCAGCAGCTTAGATGCCGGGGGGCAAAGCACAGATACGCAGTATTTT. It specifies CASSLDAGGQSTDTQYF.

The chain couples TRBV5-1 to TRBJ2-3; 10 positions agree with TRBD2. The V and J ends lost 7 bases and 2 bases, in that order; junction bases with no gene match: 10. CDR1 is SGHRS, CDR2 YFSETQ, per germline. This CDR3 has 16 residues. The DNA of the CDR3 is TGCGCCAGCGCTGCTCTAGCGGGGGTTACCACAGATACGCAGTATTTT. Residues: CASAALAGVTTDTQYF.

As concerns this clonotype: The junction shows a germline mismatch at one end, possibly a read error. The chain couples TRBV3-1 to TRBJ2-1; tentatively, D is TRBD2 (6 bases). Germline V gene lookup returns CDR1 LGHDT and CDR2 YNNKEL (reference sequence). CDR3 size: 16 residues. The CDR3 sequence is CASTQAGRGWYNEQFF. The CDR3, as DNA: TGTGCCAGCACCCAAGCGGGTCGGGGGTGGTACAATGAGCAGTTCTTC.

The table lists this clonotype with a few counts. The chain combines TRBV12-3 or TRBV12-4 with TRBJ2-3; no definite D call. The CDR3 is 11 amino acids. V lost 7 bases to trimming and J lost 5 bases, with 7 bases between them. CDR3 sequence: CASTVGDTQYF. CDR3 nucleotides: TGTGCCAGCACCGTGGGAGATACGCAGTATTTT.

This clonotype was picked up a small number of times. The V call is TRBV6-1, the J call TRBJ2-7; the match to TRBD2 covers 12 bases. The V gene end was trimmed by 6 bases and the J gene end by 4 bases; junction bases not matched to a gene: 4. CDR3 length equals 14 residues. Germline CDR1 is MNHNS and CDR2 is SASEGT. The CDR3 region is CASRRGTSGYEQYF. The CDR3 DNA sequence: TGTGCCAGCAGGCGCGGGACTAGCGGGTACGAGCAGTACTTC.

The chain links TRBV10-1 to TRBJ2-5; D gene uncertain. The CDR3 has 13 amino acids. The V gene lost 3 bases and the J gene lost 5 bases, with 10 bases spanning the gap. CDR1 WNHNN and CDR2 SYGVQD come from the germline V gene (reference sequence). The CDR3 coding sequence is TGCGCCAGCAGTGACGGAGTTACGGAGACCCAGTACTTC. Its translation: CASSDGVTETQYF.

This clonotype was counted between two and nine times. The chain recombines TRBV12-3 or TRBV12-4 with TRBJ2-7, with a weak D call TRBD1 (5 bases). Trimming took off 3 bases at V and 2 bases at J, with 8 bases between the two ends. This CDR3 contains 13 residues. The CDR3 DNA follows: TGTGCCAGCAGTTTCGGACACACCTACGAGCAGTACTTC. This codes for CASSFGHTYEQYF.